Below are 2 T cell receptor beta chains sequenced from a single sample in a study of blood T cell repertoires in COVID-19 (dated by TCRdb to the early 2020s). Receptor libraries were prepared by the immunoSEQ multiplex PCR assay. Not all clones reach the TCRdb copy of this immuneACCESS table, which keeps in-frame sequences only. Checked studies attribute under half of the gap to unresolved V genes and leave the rest unexplained. The sample records 150,000 to 200,000 clones, 70% to 90% of which are singletons. Jointly, the top ten make up over 7.5% of the sample. The specimen sequenced was peripheral blood. The source is a woman older than 75 with acute or convalescent COVID-19.

The chain employs TRBV6-5 and TRBJ2-7; a possible D gene is TRBD1 (5 bases). Trimming removed 0 bases from V and 4 bases from J, with 10 bases in between. Germline V gene data show CDR1 as MNHEY and CDR2 as SVGAGI. The CDR3 contains 14 residues. CDR3 sequence reads: CASSYSGRRYEQYF. CDR3 DNA: TGTGCCAGCAGTTACTCGGGGCGGCGATACGAGCAGTACTTC.

V gene TRBV24-1 combines with J gene TRBJ2-2; 7 nucleotides line up with TRBD1. Germline values: CDR1 KGHDR, CDR2 SFDVKD. CDR3 length: 16 residues. The ends lost 0 bases at V and 1 base at J; junction bases unmatched: 1. The CDR3 DNA reads TGTGCCACCAGTGATTTGAGGGGGCAGAACACCGGGGAGCTGTTTTTT. Amino acid sequence: CATSDLRGQNTGELFF.